The 21 T cell receptor beta chains presented below share a single source sample, sequenced in a study of beta chain features in type 1 diabetes. The entirety of the isolated RNA underwent reverse transcription, so expressed TCRB transcripts were sequenced. Using immunoSEQ multiplex PCR, the repertoire was profiled, and TCRdb retains in-frame clones only, with some absent. The sample contains fewer than 200,000 clones, about 8.1% of which appear only once. Material for sequencing was central memory CD4+ T cells from blood. These TCRs come from a man aged 18-30 years in good health.

This clone was counted between two and nine times. V usage is TRBV28 and J usage is TRBJ1-2; 8 positions agree with TRBD1. The CDR3 spans 17 residues. V shed 8 bases and J 4 bases; nucleotides not matched to a gene: 18. Germline V gene data show CDR1 as MDHEN and CDR2 as SYDVKM. The CDR3 loop is CASRTTAGGGLAYGYTF. CDR3 bases: TGTGCCAGCCGAACTACGGCAGGGGGCGGTTTGGCCTATGGCTACACCTTC.

This clone was recorded a few times. The chain recombines TRBV30 with TRBJ1-3; 7 bases align to TRBD1. The ends lost 1 base at V and 8 bases at J; junction bases unmatched: 2. CDR3 length: 12 residues. In germline, CDR1 is GTSNPN, CDR2 SVGIG (reference sequence). The CDR3 is CAWSEQGHTIYF. The CDR3 DNA follows: TGTGCCTGGAGTGAACAGGGGCACACCATATATTTT. The full variable domain, its missing parts supplied by reference TRBV30 and TRBJ1-3, is SQTIHQWPATLVQPVGSPLSLECTVEGTSNPNLYWYRQAAGRGLQLLFYSVGIGQISSEVPQNLSASRPQDRQFILSSKKLLLSDSGFYLCAWSEQGHTIYFGEGSWLTVV.

This clone was detected only a few times. The chain is built from TRBV5-6 and TRBJ2-2, with D possibly matching TRBD1 (5 bases). The CDR3 has 15 residues. The germline V gene encodes CDR1 SGHDT and CDR2 YYEEEE. Trimming pared 0 bases from V and 2 bases from J, leaving 8 bases between. In DNA, the CDR3 is TGTGCCAGCAGCTTGGGACAGTTTAACACCGGGGAGCTGTTTTTT. It is translated as CASSLGQFNTGELFF.

The sample holds many counts of this clone. V is TRBV11-2 and J is TRBJ1-2; unclear D gene. Deletions cut 1 base from V and 5 bases from J, with 14 bases between. CDR3 length: 15 amino acids. Per the germline V gene, CDR1 is SGHAT and CDR2 is FQNNGV. CDR3: CASSLGALDAYGYTF. For the CDR3, the DNA is TGTGCCAGCAGCTTAGGGGCCTTAGACGCTTATGGCTACACCTTC.

J is TRBJ1-2 and V is TRBV19, with a possible D match to TRBD1 (6 bases). The CDR3 covers 13 residues. Germline V gene lookup returns CDR1 LNHDA and CDR2 SQIVND (reference sequence). Between the trimmed V and J ends, which lost 3 bases and 4 bases, there was a span of 9 bases. CDR3 sequence: CASSIQGSYGYTF. The DNA for the CDR3 is TGTGCCAGTAGTATTCAGGGGTCCTATGGCTACACCTTC.

A few counts support this clone. The J gene is TRBJ2-1, the V gene TRBV5-1; a weak D match, TRBD1 (5 bases). Trimming pared 0 bases from V and 4 bases from J, leaving 11 bases between. Germline V gene sequence: CDR1 SGHRS, CDR2 YFSETQ. The CDR3 contains 15 residues. DNA of the CDR3: TGCGCCAGCAGCTTGGTAACAGGATCATACAATGAGCAGTTCTTC. This encodes CASSLVTGSYNEQFF.

V is TRBV7-6 and J is TRBJ2-1; TRBD2 aligns across 8 bases. The CDR3 loop spans 16 amino acids. Per germline, CDR1 SGHVS and CDR2 FNYEAQ. Unmatched junction bases numbered 9, after V lost 1 base and J lost 7 bases. DNA of the CDR3: TGTGCCAGCAGCTTAGTATCCGGGACTAGTCCGAATGAGCAGTTCTTC. Translation gives CASSLVSGTSPNEQFF.

This clone was seen more than once but under ten times. The chain joins TRBV27 to TRBJ2-1; 7 nucleotides agree with TRBD2. The germline V gene has CDR1 MNHEY and CDR2 SMNVEV (reference sequence). The CDR3 covers 13 residues. J lost 7 bases, V lost 6 bases, and 6 bases had no gene match. This CDR3 is CASRSGIGNEQFF. The CDR3 bases are TGTGCCAGCAGGAGCGGGATCGGAAATGAGCAGTTCTTC.

With regard to this clone: The same CDR3 is also encoded by other DNA sequences in this sample. The chain recombines TRBV10-3 with TRBJ1-1; tentative D call: TRBD1 (5 bases). This CDR3 region has 11 residues. Germline CDR1 ENHRY, CDR2 SYGVKD. Deletions cut 10 bases from V and 7 bases from J, with 13 bases between. The CDR3: CATRGQIEAFF. CDR3 coding DNA: TGTGCCACTAGAGGACAAATTGAAGCTTTCTTT.

This clone was seen only a few times. The rearrangement joins TRBV7-2 to TRBJ2-7; TRBD2 aligns across 8 bases. The CDR3 is 14 residues long. The germline V gene encodes CDR1 SGHTA and CDR2 FQGNSA. Trimming took 3 bases from V and 2 from J; bases not matched to a gene: 3. The CDR3 DNA reads TGTGCCAGCAGCTTTAGCGGGGACGCCTACGAGCAGTACTTC. Its translation: CASSFSGDAYEQYF.

The chain links TRBV7-9 to TRBJ2-7; a possible D gene is TRBD1 (7 bases). There are 14 residues in the CDR3. The ends were cut back, 5 bases at V and 2 bases at J, with 13 bases in the middle. Germline V gene data show CDR1 as SEHNR and CDR2 as FQNEAQ (reference sequence). The CDR3 protein is CASSPRGQTYEQYF. Written as DNA, the CDR3 is TGTGCCAGCAGCCCGCGGGGACAGACCTACGAGCAGTACTTC.

This clone was recorded many times. V and J are TRBV7-9 and TRBJ2-5, with TRBD1 identical over 7 bases. Germline trimming cut 2 bases from V and 2 bases from J; bases unmatched to any gene: 2. Germline V gene data show CDR1 as SEHNR and CDR2 as FQNEAQ (reference sequence). This CDR3 region has 14 residues. Here the CDR3 DNA reads TGTGCCAGCAGCTTACAGGGGGTACAAGAGACCCAGTACTTC. Amino acid sequence: CASSLQGVQETQYF.

This clone was counted only a few times. V usage is TRBV4-2 and J usage is TRBJ2-6, with TRBD1 matching over 9 bases. The V segment lost 0 bases and the J segment 1 base; nucleotides outside the gene matches: 16. Germline assignment: CDR1 LGHNA and CDR2 YNFKEQ. The CDR3 has 22 residues. CDR3: CASSQEGPRLTGGSSGANVLTF. The CDR3 DNA follows: TGTGCCAGCAGCCAAGAGGGTCCAAGGTTGACAGGGGGTTCGTCTGGGGCCAACGTCCTGACTTTC.

In this sample, this clone turned up a few times. The chain carries TRBV27 and TRBJ2-7; 9 nucleotides match TRBD1. This CDR3 has 14 residues. J gave up 11 bases and V 8 bases, and 16 bases lay outside the gene matches. Looked up from germline, CDR1 is MNHEY and CDR2 is SMNVEV (reference sequence). The CDR3 loop is CASASGTGPFGEYF. In DNA, the CDR3 is TGTGCCAGCGCCTCCGGGACAGGGCCTTTTGGGGAGTACTTC.

This clone was observed a few times. The CDR3 coding sequence is TGTGCCAGCAGCCCGACCACAGGGCGAGCTTTCTTT. Its translation is CASSPTTGRAFF. The chain recombines TRBV7-3 with TRBJ1-1; possible D gene TRBD1, 6 bases. The CDR3 extends over 12 amino acids. In germline, CDR1 is SGHTA, CDR2 FQGTGA. Trimming removed 5 bases from V and 10 bases from J, with 14 bases in between.

This chain links TRBV7-2 with TRBJ1-5, with 8 positions matching TRBD1. This CDR3 is built from 15 residues. Germline CDR1 SGHTA, CDR2 FQGNSA. Trimming took 1 base from V and 4 from J; bases not matched to a gene: 3. CDR3 residues: CASSLETGVNQPQHF. The CDR3, as DNA: TGTGCCAGCAGCTTAGAGACAGGGGTTAATCAGCCCCAGCATTTT.

This clone has only a few counts. The gene calls are TRBV30 and TRBJ1-1, with D hard to call. The CDR3 loop spans 12 amino acids. The V gene's germline CDR1 is GTSNPN and CDR2 SVGIG (reference sequence). With 4 bases removed from V and 11 bases from J, the gap between germline ends came to 17 bases. The chain's CDR3 is CAWNAGQVGAFF. CDR3 sequence (DNA): TGTGCCTGGAATGCGGGTCAGGTAGGGGCTTTCTTT. Full variable domain (rest looked up from reference TRBV30 and TRBJ1-1): SQTIHQWPATLVQPVGSPLSLECTVEGTSNPNLYWYRQAAGRGLQLLFYSVGIGQISSEVPQNLSASRPQDRQFILSSKKLLLSDSGFYLCAWNAGQVGAFFGQGTRLTVV.

Only a few counts were recorded for this clone. V gene TRBV6-5 combines with J gene TRBJ1-4, with D tentatively TRBD1 (5 bases). The CDR3 consists of 13 residues. V lost 6 bases and J 6 bases, leaving 11 bases between the germline ends. Germline V gene lookup returns CDR1 MNHEY and CDR2 SVGAGI. CDR3 coding DNA: TGTGCCAGCAGCCCAGGAGGGGATGAAAAACTGTTTTTT. Translating it yields CASSPGGDEKLFF.

This clone was recorded a few times. This chain joins TRBV7-2 and TRBJ2-7, with TRBD2 as a possible D gene (5 bases). CDR3 length equals 16 residues. The germline V gene has CDR1 SGHTA and CDR2 FQGNSA. The V end was cut by 4 bases, the J end by 0 bases, with 16 bases between. The chain's CDR3 is CASSSPASLSSYEQYF. The CDR3 DNA sequence: TGTGCCAGCAGCTCCCCGGCTAGCTTAAGCTCCTACGAGCAGTACTTC. The full variable domain, with the rest looked up from reference TRBV7-2 and TRBJ2-7, is GAGVSQSPSNKVTEKGKDVELRCDPISGHTALYWYRQSLGQGLEFLIYFQGNSAPDKSGLPSDRFSAERTGGSVSTLTIQRTQQEDSAVYLCASSSPASLSSYEQYFGPGTRLTVT.

This clone turned up a few times. The CDR3 DNA follows: TGTGCCAGCAGCTTCCCACCTAGCGGGAGGGCCGACAATGAGCAGTTCTTC. Protein product: CASSFPPSGRADNEQFF. The V gene is TRBV7-2, the J gene TRBJ2-1, with 12 positions matching TRBD2. Germline assignment: CDR1 SGHTA and CDR2 FQGNSA. The J segment lost 5 bases and the V segment lost 3 bases, leaving 8 bases of the junction unmatched. The CDR3 sequence is 17 residues long. Filled out from reference TRBV7-2 and TRBJ2-1, the complete variable domain reads GAGVSQSPSNKVTEKGKDVELRCDPISGHTALYWYRQSLGQGLEFLIYFQGNSAPDKSGLPSDRFSAERTGGSVSTLTIQRTQQEDSAVYLCASSFPPSGRADNEQFFGPGTRLTVL.

V and J are TRBV14 and TRBJ1-2, with TRBD1 matching 7 bases. The CDR3 is made up of 13 amino acids. J was trimmed by 13 bases and V by 1 base; bases with no gene match: 9. Germline CDR1 reads SGHDN; CDR2 reads FVKESK. Written as DNA, the CDR3 is TGTGCCAGCAGCCAAGCAGGGGGGTCGTTTTCCACCTTC. Translating gives CASSQAGGSFSTF.